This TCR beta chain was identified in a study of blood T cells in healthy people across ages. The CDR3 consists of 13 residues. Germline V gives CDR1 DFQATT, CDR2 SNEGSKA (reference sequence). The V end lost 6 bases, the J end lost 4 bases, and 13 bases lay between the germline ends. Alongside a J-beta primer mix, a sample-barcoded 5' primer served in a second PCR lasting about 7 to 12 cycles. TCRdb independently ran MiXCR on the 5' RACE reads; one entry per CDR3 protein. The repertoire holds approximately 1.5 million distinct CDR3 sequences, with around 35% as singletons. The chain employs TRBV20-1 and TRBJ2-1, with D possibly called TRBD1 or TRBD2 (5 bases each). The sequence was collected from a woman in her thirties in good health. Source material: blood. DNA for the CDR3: TGCAGTGCGGCCCCGGGGCTATACAATGAGCAGTTCTTC. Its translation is CSAAPGLYNEQFF.